One sample yielded the 3 T cell receptor beta chains listed below, sequenced in a study of blood T cell repertoires in COVID-19. Produced via immunoSEQ multiplex PCR; TCRdb's table is partial and in-frame only. Here the sample spans approximately 220,000 clones, 84% being singletons. The sample taken for sequencing was peripheral blood. These receptors were taken from a woman under 40 who had recovered from COVID-19.

The chain joins TRBV28 to TRBJ2-2, with 11 bases that match TRBD2. J was trimmed by 7 bases and V by 4 bases; bases with no gene match: 17. Germline V gives CDR1 MDHEN, CDR2 SYDVKM. There are 19 residues in the CDR3. CDR3 region: CASSSQFLAGGRVGGELFF. The CDR3, as DNA: TGTGCCAGCAGTTCCCAATTTCTAGCGGGAGGCCGGGTAGGCGGGGAGCTGTTTTTT.

The chain is built from TRBV14 and TRBJ2-5; 12 positions agree with TRBD2. The germline V gene encodes CDR1 SGHDN and CDR2 FVKESK. The V and J ends lost 1 base and 5 bases, in that order; junction bases with no gene match: 11. The CDR3 is 18 amino acids. The CDR3 region is CASSQAWETSGSDETQYF. CDR3 in DNA: TGTGCCAGCAGCCAAGCATGGGAGACTAGCGGGAGCGATGAGACCCAGTACTTC.

This clone has only a few counts. The CDR3 loop reads CASSLTENSGNTIYF. CDR3 nucleotide sequence: TGCGCCAGCAGTTTGACAGAAAACTCTGGAAACACCATATATTTT. The genes are TRBV10-1 and TRBJ1-3; the D gene is possibly TRBD1 (5 bases). CDR3 length: 15 residues. Trimming shortened V by 5 bases and J by 0 bases, and 11 bases separated the two germline ends. Looked up from germline, CDR1 is WNHNN and CDR2 is SYGVQD (reference sequence).